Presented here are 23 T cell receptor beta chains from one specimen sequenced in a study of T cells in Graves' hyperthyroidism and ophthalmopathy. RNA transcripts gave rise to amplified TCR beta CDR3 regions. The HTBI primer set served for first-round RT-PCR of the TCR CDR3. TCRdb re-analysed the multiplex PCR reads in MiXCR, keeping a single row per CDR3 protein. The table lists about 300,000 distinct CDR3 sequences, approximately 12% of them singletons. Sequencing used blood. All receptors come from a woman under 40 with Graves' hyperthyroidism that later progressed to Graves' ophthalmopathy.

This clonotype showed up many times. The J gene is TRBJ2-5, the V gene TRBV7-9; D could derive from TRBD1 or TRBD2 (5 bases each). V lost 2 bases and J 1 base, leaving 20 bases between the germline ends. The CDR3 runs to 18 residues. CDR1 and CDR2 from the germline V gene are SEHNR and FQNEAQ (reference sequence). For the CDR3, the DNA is TGTGCCAGCAGCTTATCTATGGGGACCGTAACCAGCCAAGAGACCCAGTACTTC. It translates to CASSLSMGTVTSQETQYF.

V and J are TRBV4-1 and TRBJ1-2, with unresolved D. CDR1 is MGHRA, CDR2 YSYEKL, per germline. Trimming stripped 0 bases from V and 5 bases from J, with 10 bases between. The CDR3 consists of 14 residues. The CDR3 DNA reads TGCGCCAGCAGCCAAGATCGTGGCAGTTATGGCTACACCTTC. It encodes CASSQDRGSYGYTF.

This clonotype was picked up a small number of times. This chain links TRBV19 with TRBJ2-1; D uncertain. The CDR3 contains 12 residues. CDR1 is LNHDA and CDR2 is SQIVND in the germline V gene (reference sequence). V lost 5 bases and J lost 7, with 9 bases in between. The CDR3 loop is CASSGLRNEQFF. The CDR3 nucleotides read TGTGCCAGTAGTGGGTTAAGGAATGAGCAGTTCTTC.

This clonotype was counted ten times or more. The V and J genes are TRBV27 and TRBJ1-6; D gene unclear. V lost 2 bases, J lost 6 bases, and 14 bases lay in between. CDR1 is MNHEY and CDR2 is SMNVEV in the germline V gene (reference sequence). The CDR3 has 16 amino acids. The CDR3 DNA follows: TGTGCCAGCAGTTTAGACACGGCTCTTACTAATTCACCCCTCCACTTT. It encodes CASSLDTALTNSPLHF.

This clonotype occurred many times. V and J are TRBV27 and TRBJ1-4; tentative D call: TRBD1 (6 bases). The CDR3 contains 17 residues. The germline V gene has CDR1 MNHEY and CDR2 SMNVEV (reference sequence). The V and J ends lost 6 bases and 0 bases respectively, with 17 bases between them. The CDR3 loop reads CASSRRTRQATNEKLFF. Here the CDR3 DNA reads TGTGCCAGCAGCCGACGAACCCGACAGGCAACTAATGAAAAACTGTTTTTT.

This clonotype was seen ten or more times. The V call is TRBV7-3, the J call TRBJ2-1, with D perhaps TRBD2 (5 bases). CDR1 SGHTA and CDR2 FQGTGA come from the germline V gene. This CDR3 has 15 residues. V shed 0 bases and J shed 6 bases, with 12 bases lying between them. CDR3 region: CASSLTSGEGNEQFF. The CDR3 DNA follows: TGTGCCAGCAGCTTAACATCGGGCGAGGGCAATGAGCAGTTCTTC.

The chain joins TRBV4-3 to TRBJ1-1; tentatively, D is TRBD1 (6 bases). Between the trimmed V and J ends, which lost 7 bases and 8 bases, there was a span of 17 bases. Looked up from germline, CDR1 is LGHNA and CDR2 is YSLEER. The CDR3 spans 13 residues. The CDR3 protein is CASTPGQQGEAFF. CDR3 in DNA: TGCGCCAGCACCCCTGGACAGCAGGGGGAAGCTTTCTTT.

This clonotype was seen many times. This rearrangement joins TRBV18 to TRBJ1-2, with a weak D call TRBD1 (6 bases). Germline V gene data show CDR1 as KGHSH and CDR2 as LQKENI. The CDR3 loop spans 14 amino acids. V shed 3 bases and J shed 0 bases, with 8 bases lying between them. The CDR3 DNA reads TGTGCCAGCTCACCTCGGGACACTAACTATGGCTACACCTTC. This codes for CASSPRDTNYGYTF.

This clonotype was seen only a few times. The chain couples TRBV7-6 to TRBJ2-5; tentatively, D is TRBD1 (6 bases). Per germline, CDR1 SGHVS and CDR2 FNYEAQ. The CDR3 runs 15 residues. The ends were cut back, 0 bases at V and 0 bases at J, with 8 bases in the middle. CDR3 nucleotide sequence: TGTGCCAGCAGCTTAGCGGACAGCTACCAAGAGACCCAGTACTTC. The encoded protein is CASSLADSYQETQYF.

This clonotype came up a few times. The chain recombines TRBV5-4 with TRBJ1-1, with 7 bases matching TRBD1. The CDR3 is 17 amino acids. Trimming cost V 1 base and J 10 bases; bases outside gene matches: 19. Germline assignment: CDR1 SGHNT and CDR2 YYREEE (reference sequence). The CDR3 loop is CASSLKQGQPGPKRAFF. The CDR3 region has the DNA TGTGCCAGCAGCTTGAAACAGGGACAGCCCGGACCTAAGCGAGCTTTCTTT.

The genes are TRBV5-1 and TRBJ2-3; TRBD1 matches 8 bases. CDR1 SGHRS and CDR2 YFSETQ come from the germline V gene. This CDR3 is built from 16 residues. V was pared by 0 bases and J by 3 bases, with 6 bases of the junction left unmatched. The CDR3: CASSLGPGGGTDTQYF. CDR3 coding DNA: TGCGCCAGCAGCTTGGGGCCAGGGGGCGGGACAGATACGCAGTATTTT.

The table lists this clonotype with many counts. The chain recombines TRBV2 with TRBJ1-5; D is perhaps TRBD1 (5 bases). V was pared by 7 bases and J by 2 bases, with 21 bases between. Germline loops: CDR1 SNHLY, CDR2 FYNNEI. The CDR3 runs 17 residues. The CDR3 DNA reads TGTGCCAGCACCCCGGAGGGGCAGCGGGGTGGCAATCAGCCCCAGCATTTT. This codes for CASTPEGQRGGNQPQHF.

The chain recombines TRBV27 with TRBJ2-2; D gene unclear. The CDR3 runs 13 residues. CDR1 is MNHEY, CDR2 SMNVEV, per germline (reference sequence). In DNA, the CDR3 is TGTGCAAGCCCGCGTCTATGGACCGGGGAGCTGTTTTTT. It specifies CASPRLWTGELFF.

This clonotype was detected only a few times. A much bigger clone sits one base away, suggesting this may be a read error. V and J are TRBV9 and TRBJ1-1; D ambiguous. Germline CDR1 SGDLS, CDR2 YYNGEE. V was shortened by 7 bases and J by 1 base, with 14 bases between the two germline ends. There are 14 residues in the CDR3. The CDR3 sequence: CASGLRVTNTEAFF. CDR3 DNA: TGTGCCAGCGGCCTCCGGGTGACGAACACTGAAGCTTTCTTT.

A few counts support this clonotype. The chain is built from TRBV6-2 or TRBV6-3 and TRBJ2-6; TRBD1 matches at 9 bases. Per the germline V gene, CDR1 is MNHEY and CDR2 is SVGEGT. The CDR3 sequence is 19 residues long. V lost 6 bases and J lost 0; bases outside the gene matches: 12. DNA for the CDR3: TGTGCCAGCAGCGAAATCGGCGGACAGGGGTTCTCTGGGGCCAACGTCCTGACTTTC. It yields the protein CASSEIGGQGFSGANVLTF.

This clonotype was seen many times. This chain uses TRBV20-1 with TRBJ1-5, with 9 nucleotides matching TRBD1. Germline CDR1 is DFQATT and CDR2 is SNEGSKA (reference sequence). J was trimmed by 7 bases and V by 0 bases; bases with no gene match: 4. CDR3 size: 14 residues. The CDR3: CSAREGTGSQPQHF. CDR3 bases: TGCAGTGCTAGAGAGGGGACAGGGTCCCAGCCCCAGCATTTT.

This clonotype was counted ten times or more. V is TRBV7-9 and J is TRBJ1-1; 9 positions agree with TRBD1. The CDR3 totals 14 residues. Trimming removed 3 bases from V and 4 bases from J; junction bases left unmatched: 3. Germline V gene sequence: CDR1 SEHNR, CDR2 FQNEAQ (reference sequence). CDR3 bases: TGTGCCAGCAGCTTGACAGGGGGAGGCACTGAAGCTTTCTTT. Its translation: CASSLTGGGTEAFF.

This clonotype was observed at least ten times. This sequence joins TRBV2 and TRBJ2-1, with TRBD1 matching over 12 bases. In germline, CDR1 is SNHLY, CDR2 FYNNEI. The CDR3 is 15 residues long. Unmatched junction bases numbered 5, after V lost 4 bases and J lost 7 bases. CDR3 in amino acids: CASSVSGQGANEQFF. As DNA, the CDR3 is TGTGCCAGCAGTGTGTCGGGACAGGGGGCAAATGAGCAGTTCTTC.

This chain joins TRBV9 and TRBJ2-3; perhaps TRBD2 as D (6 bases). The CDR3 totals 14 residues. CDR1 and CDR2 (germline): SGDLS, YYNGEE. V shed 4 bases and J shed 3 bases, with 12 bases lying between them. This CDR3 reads CASSSYAGTDTQYF. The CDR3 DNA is TGTGCCAGCAGCTCTTACGCGGGGACAGATACGCAGTATTTT.

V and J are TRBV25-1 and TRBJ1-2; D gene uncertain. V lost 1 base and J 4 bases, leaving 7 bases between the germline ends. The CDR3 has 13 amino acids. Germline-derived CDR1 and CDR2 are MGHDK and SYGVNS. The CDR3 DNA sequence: TGTGCCAGCAGTGAATCGGGGAGCTATGGCTACACCTTC. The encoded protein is CASSESGSYGYTF.

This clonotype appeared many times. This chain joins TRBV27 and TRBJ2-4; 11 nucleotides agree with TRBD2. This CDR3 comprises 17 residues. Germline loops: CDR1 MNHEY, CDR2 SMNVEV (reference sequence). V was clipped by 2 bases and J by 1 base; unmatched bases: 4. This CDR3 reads CASSLLAGGLAKNIQYF. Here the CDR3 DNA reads TGTGCCAGCAGTTTACTAGCGGGAGGTCTGGCCAAAAACATTCAGTACTTC.

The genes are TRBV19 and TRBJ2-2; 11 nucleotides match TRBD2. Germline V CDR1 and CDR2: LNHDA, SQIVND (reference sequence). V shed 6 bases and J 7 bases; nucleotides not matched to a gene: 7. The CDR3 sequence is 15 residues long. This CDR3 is CASRQLAGEIGELFF. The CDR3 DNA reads TGTGCCAGTAGGCAACTAGCGGGAGAGATCGGGGAGCTGTTTTTT.

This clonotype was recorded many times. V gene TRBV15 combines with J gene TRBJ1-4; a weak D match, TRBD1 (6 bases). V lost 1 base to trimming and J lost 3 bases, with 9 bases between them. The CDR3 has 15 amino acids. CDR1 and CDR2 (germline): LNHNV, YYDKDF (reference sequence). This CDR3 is CATSRVGGANEKLFF. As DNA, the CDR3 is TGTGCCACCAGCAGAGTAGGGGGGGCTAATGAAAAACTGTTTTTT.